Listed below are T cell receptor beta chains from one sample, sequenced in a study of control samples from healthy donors and cancer patients. TCRdb's table, derived via immunoSEQ multiplex PCR, lists solely in-frame clones and lacks some. The data show about 140,000 clones, around 94% seen once. The specimen was blood. The receptors here all came from a man aged 35 to 55 in good health. Each CDR3 is given with its conserved first and last residue. A D gene is named only where the DNA matches it firmly. The size of a clone is reported for some rows only, either as once, few or many, or as a class for expanded clones.

D gene	V gene	J gene	clone size	CDR3 DNA	CDR3 protein
-	TRBV6-2/TRBV6-3	TRBJ2-5	-	TGTGCCAGCACCCCCGGGACACCTCAATTTCAGTACTTC	CASTPGTPQFQYF
-	TRBV29-1	TRBJ2-5	-	TGCAGCGTTCCACAGGGGAGGGAGACCCAGTACTTC	CSVPQGRETQYF
TRBD1	TRBV19	TRBJ2-1	-	TGTGCCAGTAGTATCCTCGGGACAGGGGCGATGAATGAGCAGTTCTTC	CASSILGTGAMNEQFF
-	TRBV5-1	TRBJ2-3	-	TGCGCCAGCAGCCTAGAGGAGTATACGCAGTATTTT	CASSLEEYTQYF
-	TRBV10-3	TRBJ1-5	-	TGTGCCATCAGCCCGACGGACTTACAGCCCCAGCATTTT	CAISPTDLQPQHF
-	TRBV5-1	TRBJ2-3	-	TGCGCCAGCAGCTTGGACCCGGGAAATCCTAGCACAGATACGCAGTATTTT	CASSLDPGNPSTDTQYF
-	TRBV6-2/TRBV6-3	TRBJ2-3	-	TGTGCCAGCAGTTACCTACGGGGAACAGATACGCAGTATTTT	CASSYLRGTDTQYF
-	TRBV11-2	TRBJ1-3	-	TGTGCCAGCAGCTTAGCACGGGGGTCCGCCTCTGGAAACACCATATATTTT	CASSLARGSASGNTIYF
-	TRBV5-8	TRBJ1-2	-	TGTGCCAGCAGCTCGCCTAACTATGGCTACACCTTC	CASSSPNYGYTF
-	TRBV9	TRBJ1-3	-	TGTGCCAGCGGGGTCGGGCAGGGATCCGCTGGAAACACCATATATTTT	CASGVGQGSAGNTIYF
TRBD2	TRBV28	TRBJ2-7	-	TGTGCCAGCAGTTGGCGGGAGGGCCGAAGCGAGCAGTACTTC	CASSWREGRSEQYF
-	TRBV6-5	TRBJ2-7	-	TGTGCCAGCAGTTACTCTGCCGGGGCCTACGAGCAGTACTTC	CASSYSAGAYEQYF
TRBD2	TRBV6-5	TRBJ2-1	-	TGTGCCAGCAGTTTCCCGGGACTAGAAAACAATGAGCAGTTCTTC	CASSFPGLENNEQFF
TRBD2	TRBV7-6	TRBJ2-1	-	TGTGCCAGCAGCTCGACTAGCGGGAGCGGGGATGAGCAGTTCTTC	CASSSTSGSGDEQFF
TRBD2	TRBV4-1	TRBJ2-3	-	TGCGCCAGCAGCCAAGAGGCTAGCGGGAGACATACGCAGTATTTT	CASSQEASGRHTQYF
-	TRBV11-2	TRBJ2-1	-	TGTGCCAGCAGCTTAGATACAAGCTCCTACAATGAGCAGTTCTTC	CASSLDTSSYNEQFF
-	TRBV7-2	TRBJ2-6	once	TGTGCCAGCAGCTTAGGTGGGTCTGGGGCCAACGTCCTGACTTTC	CASSLGGSGANVLTF
-	TRBV7-9	TRBJ2-7	-	TGTGCCAGCAGCTCGATCGGGTCGGCGCACGAGCAGTACTTC	CASSSIGSAHEQYF
TRBD1	TRBV7-3	TRBJ1-5	-	TGTGCCAGCAGCCAGAAGGGACAGGGGGCGAATAGCAATCAGCCCCAGCATTTT	CASSQKGQGANSNQPQHF
-	TRBV4-3	TRBJ2-3	-	TGCGCCAGCAGCCAAGAGGGCAGGGGAGATACGCAGTATTTT	CASSQEGRGDTQYF
TRBD1	TRBV5-1	TRBJ2-3	-	TGCGCCAGCAGCTCAACAGGGGGCACAGATACGCAGTATTTT	CASSSTGGTDTQYF
-	TRBV6-2/TRBV6-3	TRBJ1-4	-	TGTGCCAGCAGTTCGACTGGACTTGTCGGGGAAAAACTGTTTTTT	CASSSTGLVGEKLFF
-	TRBV7-2	TRBJ2-3	-	TGTGCCAGCAGCTTAGGGGTTGGAGGTTCCCCCGTCCTGAGTACGCAGTATTTT	CASSLGVGGSPVLSTQYF
TRBD1	TRBV7-2	TRBJ1-2	-	TGTGCCAGCAGCTCACGGGTTGTTACAGGGGGCCATGGCTACACCTTC	CASSSRVVTGGHGYTF
-	TRBV20-1	TRBJ2-1	-	TGCAGTGCTAGAGTGATCTTTGATGAGTTCTTC	CSARVIFDEFF
-	TRBV9	TRBJ2-3	-	TGTGCCAGCAGCGTAAGGGGGGCGATCACAGATACGCAGTATTTT	CASSVRGAITDTQYF
TRBD2	TRBV7-8	TRBJ2-7	-	TGTGCCAGCAGCTTACCGGGACTAGCGGGAGTAGGGGCCTACGAGCAGTACTTC	CASSLPGLAGVGAYEQYF
TRBD1	TRBV6-5	TRBJ1-4	-	TGTGCCAGCAGTCCGAGACAGGGGGCTGAAAAACTGTTTTTT	CASSPRQGAEKLFF
TRBD1	TRBV19	TRBJ2-7	once	TGTGCCAGTAGTAATACACTAGGGGGCCTCCTCGACGAGCAGTACTTC	CASSNTLGGLLDEQYF
TRBD1	TRBV18	TRBJ1-2	-	TGTGCCAGCTCTCAAAAGGAGGGGGCCAGCTATGGCTACACCTTC	CASSQKEGASYGYTF
TRBD2	TRBV25-1	TRBJ2-3	few	TGTGCCAGCCAGAGCGGGGGGGCGCGAGATACGCAGTATTTT	CASQSGGARDTQYF
TRBD2	TRBV11-2	TRBJ2-1	-	TGTGCCAGCAGCGCCAGCGGGGGGGCCTACAATGAGCAGTTCTTC	CASSASGGAYNEQFF
-	TRBV6-7	TRBJ1-3	-	TGTGCAGTCGGCGGGGCCTCTGGAAACACCATATATTTT	CAVGGASGNTIYF
-	TRBV6-1	TRBJ1-1	-	TGTGCCAGCAGTGAAAGCGTAGGGAACACTGAAGCTTTCTTT	CASSESVGNTEAFF
-	TRBV5-6	TRBJ2-5	once	TGTGCCAGCAGCCCCCAGTACCAAGAGACCCAGTACTTC	CASSPQYQETQYF
TRBD2	TRBV6-6	TRBJ2-7	once	TGTGCCAGCACCGGGCGGGAGCGTTACGAGCAGTACTTC	CASTGRERYEQYF
TRBD2	TRBV4-3	TRBJ2-1	once	TGCGCCAGCAGCCAAGGGATTCGGAATAGCGGGGTAAATGAGCAGTTCTTC	CASSQGIRNSGVNEQFF
-	TRBV7-9	TRBJ1-1	once	TGTGCCAGCAGCTTAAGGGACCACACTGAAGCTTTCTTT	CASSLRDHTEAFF
-	TRBV28	TRBJ1-5	-	TGTGCCAGCAGTCCCAGGGGTGGGGGCAATCAGCCCCAGCATTTT	CASSPRGGGNQPQHF
-	TRBV24-1	TRBJ2-3	-	TGTGCCACCAGTGATCAGGGATCCGGCACAGATACGCAGTATTTT	CATSDQGSGTDTQYF
-	TRBV9	TRBJ1-3	once	TGTGCCAGCCGGGGGCCCGCTGGAAACACCATATATTTT	CASRGPAGNTIYF
-	TRBV6-2/TRBV6-3	TRBJ2-7	-	TGTGCCAGCAGTTACACCAGGGGGGCCACCACCTACGAGCAGTACTTC	CASSYTRGATTYEQYF
TRBD2	TRBV9	TRBJ2-5	-	TGTGCCAGCAGCCCGCGACTAGCGGGGGGCCAAGAGACCCAGTACTTC	CASSPRLAGGQETQYF
-	TRBV7-6	TRBJ1-1	-	TGTGCCAGCAGCGCCGGGGGGCAGGCTGAAGCTTTCTTT	CASSAGGQAEAFF
-	TRBV9	TRBJ2-7	-	TGTGCCAGCAGCGTAGAGCCCCCCGGACAGATTCTCGAGCAGTACTTC	CASSVEPPGQILEQYF
TRBD1	TRBV6-8	TRBJ1-3	-	TGTGCCAGCAGTTGGCGGGACAGGCGCTCTGGAAACACCATATATTTT	CASSWRDRRSGNTIYF
TRBD2	TRBV28	TRBJ2-2	-	TGTGCCAGCAGTCCTTGGACTAGCGGGAGCGGTACCGGGGAGCTGTTTTTT	CASSPWTSGSGTGELFF
-	TRBV18	TRBJ1-1	-	TGTGCCAGCTCAGGTCAGGGGAACACTGAAGCTTTCTTT	CASSGQGNTEAFF
-	TRBV19	TRBJ2-7	-	TGTGCCAGTAGTATATCGGGCGTCTCCTACGAGCAGTACTTC	CASSISGVSYEQYF
-	TRBV29-1	TRBJ2-5	-	TGCAGCGTTGAAGGGAGGGTCCAAGAGACCCAGTACTTC	CSVEGRVQETQYF
TRBD2	TRBV5-1	TRBJ2-7	-	TGCGCCAGCAGCTTGGTCTTGTGTACTAGCGGGGGGGGACACGTGAGGTCCTACGAGCAGTACTTC	CASSLVLCTSGGGHVRSYEQYF
-	TRBV7-3	TRBJ1-1	once	TGTGCCAGCAGCTTAGACCTATACACTGAAGCTTTCTTT	CASSLDLYTEAFF
-	TRBV7-9	TRBJ2-2	-	TGTGCCAGCAGCTTAGGTCGATCCGGGGAGCTGTTTTTT	CASSLGRSGELFF
TRBD2	TRBV6-6	TRBJ2-3	-	TGTGCCAGCAGTTACTCGGCTAGCGGACCCGATACGCAGTATTTT	CASSYSASGPDTQYF
TRBD2	TRBV27	TRBJ2-1	-	TGTGCCAGCAGTATAGGACTAGCTAGCGATGAGCAGTTCTTC	CASSIGLASDEQFF
TRBD2	TRBV19	TRBJ2-3	-	TGTGCCAGTAGTAACCCACTAGCGCCTGCTGGGGATACGCAGTATTTT	CASSNPLAPAGDTQYF